This note documents a single T cell receptor (beta chain) sequence. The antigen remains undetermined. The data were taken from a study of T-cell reconstitution after alpha-beta-depleted transplantation in children. Study conclusions and caveats: Certain patients had high TCRbeta diversity at day 60, and it came from recipient T cells and thymic progenitors that survived. T-cell numbers and diversity, one year after transplant, stemmed largely from T cells that were newly produced. Several hundred graft clones that had expanded were reportedly the source of alpha-beta T cells about two months after transplant.

A library of TCRbeta sequences, prepared with unique molecular identifiers, was generated. TCRdb re-analysed the PCR reads in MiXCR, keeping a single row per CDR3 protein. The profile covers around 800,000 distinct CDR3 sequences, with approximately 15% appearing a single time and 5% taken by the ten largest. V was pared by 4 bases and J by 2 bases, with 18 bases between. This CDR3 has 16 residues. CDR1 is MGHRA, CDR2 YSYEKL, per germline. Sequencing was performed on PBMCs, mostly from graft donor cells, taken 360 days after TCRalphabeta/CD19-depleted stem cell transplant. This TCR came from a male patient between 10 and 17 years old who had a stem cell transplant for acute lymphoblastic leukemia, so the T cells may come from the graft donor. The chain combines TRBV4-1 with TRBJ2-7; D not resolved. The CDR3 DNA follows: TGCGCCAGCAGCCCGGCTTGGTTTCGGTCTGCCTACGAGCAGTACTTC. Its protein product is CASSPAWFRSAYEQYF.